Shown below are 6 T cell receptor beta chains from a single sample sequenced in a study of blood T cells in healthy people across ages. Primers used in a second PCR of about 6 to 11 cycles were a sample-barcoded 5' primer and a J-beta primer mix. TCRdb passed the 5' RACE reads through MiXCR, listing each CDR3 protein once. The repertoire holds more than 650,000 distinct CDR3 sequences, roughly 20% seen once, with approximately 20% in the top ten. Sequencing was carried out using blood. The receptor set was obtained from a man aged 65 to 85 in good health.

This clonotype was observed a few times. The CDR3 loop reads CASSALAGADTQYF. CDR3 DNA sequence: TGTGCCAGCAGCGCACTAGCGGGGGCTGATACGCAGTATTTT. The chain employs TRBV7-2 and TRBJ2-3; TRBD2 aligns across 11 bases. This CDR3 has 14 residues. Germline V lookup: CDR1 SGHTA, CDR2 FQGNSA. Trimming took 5 bases from V and 6 from J; bases not matched to a gene: 4. The full variable domain, in which reference TRBV7-2 and TRBJ2-3 provide the parts outside the CDR3, is GAGVSQSPSNKVTEKGKDVELRCDPISGHTALYWYRQSLGQGLEFLIYFQGNSAPDKSGLPSDRFSAERTGGSVSTLTIQRTQQEDSAVYLCASSALAGADTQYFGPGTRLTVL.

Here the CDR3 reads CASSWTGLSEQYV. The DNA of the CDR3 is TGTGCCAGCAGTTGGACGGGACTTTCCGAGCAGTACGTC. The genes are TRBV6-2 or TRBV6-3 and TRBJ2-7, with D perhaps matching TRBD2 (6 bases). This CDR3 contains 13 residues. Between the trimmed V and J ends, which lost 4 bases and 6 bases, there was a span of 13 bases. Germline assignment: CDR1 MNHEY and CDR2 SVGEGT.

The chain carries TRBV7-2 and TRBJ2-5; no reliable D call. V lost 3 bases to trimming and J lost 5 bases, with 7 bases between them. The CDR3 totals 12 residues. Germline V gene sequence: CDR1 SGHTA, CDR2 FQGNSA. CDR3 residues: CASSLFAETQYF. The DNA of the CDR3 is TGTGCCAGCAGCTTGTTTGCGGAGACCCAGTACTTC. The variable domain in full, with the rest retrieved from reference TRBV7-2 and TRBJ2-5, is GAGVSQSPSNKVTEKGKDVELRCDPISGHTALYWYRQSLGQGLEFLIYFQGNSAPDKSGLPSDRFSAERTGGSVSTLTIQRTQQEDSAVYLCASSLFAETQYFGPGTRLLVL.

This clonotype appeared a few times. This chain links TRBV7-9 with TRBJ1-1, with D possibly matching TRBD1 (5 bases). This CDR3 is built from 14 residues. V lost 2 bases to trimming and J lost 7 bases, with 14 bases between them. CDR1 is SEHNR and CDR2 is FQNEAQ in the germline V gene (reference sequence). CDR3 coding DNA: TGTGCCAGCAGCTTAAGCCGCGCGGGGGGTGAAGCTTTCTTT. Translating it yields CASSLSRAGGEAFF.

This CDR3 is CASTGQLSENTEAFF. In DNA form, the CDR3 reads TGTGCCAGCACAGGACAACTCTCAGAGAACACTGAAGCTTTCTTT. V usage is TRBV14 and J usage is TRBJ1-1; D may be TRBD1 (5 bases). Germline assignment: CDR1 SGHDN and CDR2 FVKESK. CDR3 length: 15 amino acids. Trimming stripped 7 bases from V and 1 base from J, with 16 bases between.

Comment on this clonotype: The conserved closing phenylalanine or tryptophan is absent in this CDR3, likely reflecting a read error. This sequence joins TRBV7-9 and TRBJ2-3, with D maybe TRBD1 (5 bases). Germline values: CDR1 SEHNR, CDR2 FQNEAQ (reference sequence). The ends were cut back, 1 base at V and 2 bases at J, with 7 bases in the middle. The CDR3 totals 14 residues. CDR3 residues: CASSLGQTTDTQYS. DNA for the CDR3: TGTGCCAGCAGCTTAGGACAGACCACAGATACGCAGTATTCT.